This T cell receptor (beta chain) was obtained from a study of Graves' ophthalmopathy and Graves' hyperthyroidism. About the study: Untreated patients at initial diagnosis provided peripheral blood. The study, taken as a whole, reports: For predicting ophthalmopathy progression, the model had almost 71% sensitivity and approximately 72% specificity. Blood also carried most expanded thyroid clonotypes exceeding 0.001 frequency.

Of note for this clonotype: The antigen is not known. At one of its ends the junction is not consistent with the germline gene, which may arise from a read error.

Germline CDR1 reads MDHEN; CDR2 reads SYDVKM. CDR3 length: 16 amino acids. RNA transcripts provided the template for amplifying TCR beta CDR3 regions. The library came from an HTBI-primed first-round RT-PCR and a second-round multiplex PCR. TCRdb re-analysed the multiplex PCR reads in MiXCR, keeping a single row per CDR3 protein. The table has roughly 500,000 distinct CDR3 sequences, approximately 14% seen once; the top ten hold about a tenth. The chain recombines TRBV28 with TRBJ2-4, with TRBD2 identical over 7 bases. Material: blood. This clonotype originated in a woman aged 30 to 39 with Graves' ophthalmopathy. The CDR3 region is CASSLWLAGQKNIKYF. DNA for the CDR3: TGTGCCAGCAGTTTATGGTTAGCGGGCCAGAAAAACATTAAGTACTTC.